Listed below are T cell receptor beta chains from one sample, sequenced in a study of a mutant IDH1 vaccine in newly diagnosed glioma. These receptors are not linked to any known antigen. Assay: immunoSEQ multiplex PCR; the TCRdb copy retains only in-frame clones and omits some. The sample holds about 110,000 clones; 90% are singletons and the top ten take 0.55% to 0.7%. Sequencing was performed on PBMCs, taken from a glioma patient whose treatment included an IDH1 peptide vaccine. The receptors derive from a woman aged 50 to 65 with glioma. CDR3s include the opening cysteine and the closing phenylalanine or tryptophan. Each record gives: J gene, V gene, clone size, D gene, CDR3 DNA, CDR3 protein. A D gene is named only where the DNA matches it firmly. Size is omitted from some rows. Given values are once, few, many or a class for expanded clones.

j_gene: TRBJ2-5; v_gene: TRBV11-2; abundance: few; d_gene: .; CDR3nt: TGTGCCAGCAGCATAGACGGGGGTGGGGAGACCCAGTACTTC; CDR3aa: CASSIDGGGETQYF
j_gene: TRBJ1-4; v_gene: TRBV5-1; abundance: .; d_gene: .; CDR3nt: TGCGCCAGCAGCTTGGTTGGGACCTTGGAAAAACTGTTTTTT; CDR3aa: CASSLVGTLEKLFF
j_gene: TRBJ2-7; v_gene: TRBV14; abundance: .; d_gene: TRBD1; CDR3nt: TGTGCCAGCAGCCCCAGGGGCTTACAGGGGTACGAGCAGTACTTC; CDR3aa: CASSPRGLQGYEQYF
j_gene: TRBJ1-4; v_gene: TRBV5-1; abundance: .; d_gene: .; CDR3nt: TGCGCCAGCAGCTTGGGTGCGGGGGCTACGAATGAAAAACTGTTTTTT; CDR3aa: CASSLGAGATNEKLFF
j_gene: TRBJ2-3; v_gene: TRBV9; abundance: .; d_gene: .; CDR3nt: TGTGCCAGCACTCCATCAGGTAGCACAGATACGCAGTATTTT; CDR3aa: CASTPSGSTDTQYF
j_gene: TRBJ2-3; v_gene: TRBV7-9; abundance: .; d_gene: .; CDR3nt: TGTGCCAGCAGCCCCGGGACCAGGGGCACAGATACGCAGTATTTT; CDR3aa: CASSPGTRGTDTQYF
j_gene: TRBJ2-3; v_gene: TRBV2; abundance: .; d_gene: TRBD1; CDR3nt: TGTGCCAGCAGTGGGGACCGGGACAGGGGTCGCGCAGATACGCAGTATTTT; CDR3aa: CASSGDRDRGRADTQYF
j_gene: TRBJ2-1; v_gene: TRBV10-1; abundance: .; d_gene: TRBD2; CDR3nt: TGCGCCACCCCGGGGCGGGAGGGCCCGAATGAGCAGTTCTTC; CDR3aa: CATPGREGPNEQFF
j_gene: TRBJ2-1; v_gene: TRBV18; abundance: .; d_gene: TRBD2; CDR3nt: TGTGCCAGCTCACCACCGAGCGGGAGTAGAAATGAGCAGTTCTTC; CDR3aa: CASSPPSGSRNEQFF
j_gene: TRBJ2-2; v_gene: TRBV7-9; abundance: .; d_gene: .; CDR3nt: TGTGCCAGCAGCTTCGGGACACTTAACACCGGGGAGCTGTTTTTT; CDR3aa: CASSFGTLNTGELFF
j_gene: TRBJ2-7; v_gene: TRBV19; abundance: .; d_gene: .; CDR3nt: TGTGCCAGTAGTACCGCCCCCGGACAGATCTACGAGCAGTACTTC; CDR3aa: CASSTAPGQIYEQYF
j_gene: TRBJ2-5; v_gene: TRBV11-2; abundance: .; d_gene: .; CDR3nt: TGTGCCAGCAGCTTAGGAGATTTTAGGCAGGGAATCCAAGAGACCCAGTACTTC; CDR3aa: CASSLGDFRQGIQETQYF
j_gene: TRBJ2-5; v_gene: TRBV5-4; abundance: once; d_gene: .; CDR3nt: TGTGCCAGCAGCTTGGCGGAACAGAGACAAGAGACCCAGTACTTC; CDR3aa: CASSLAEQRQETQYF
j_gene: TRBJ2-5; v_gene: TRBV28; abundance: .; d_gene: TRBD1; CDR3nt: TGTGCCAGCAGTTTAAGCCCTCCAGGGGGCGAAGGCGAGACCCAGTACTTC; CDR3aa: CASSLSPPGGEGETQYF
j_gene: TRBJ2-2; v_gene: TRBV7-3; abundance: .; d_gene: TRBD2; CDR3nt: TGTGCCAGCAGCCCTTTCAGCGGGGGAAACACCGGGGAGCTGTTTTTT; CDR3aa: CASSPFSGGNTGELFF
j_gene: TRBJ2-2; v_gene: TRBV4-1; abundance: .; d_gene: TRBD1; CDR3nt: TGCGCCAGCAGGTTACAAGGGGGCGGTGGCGGGGAGCTGTTTTTT; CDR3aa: CASRLQGGGGGELFF